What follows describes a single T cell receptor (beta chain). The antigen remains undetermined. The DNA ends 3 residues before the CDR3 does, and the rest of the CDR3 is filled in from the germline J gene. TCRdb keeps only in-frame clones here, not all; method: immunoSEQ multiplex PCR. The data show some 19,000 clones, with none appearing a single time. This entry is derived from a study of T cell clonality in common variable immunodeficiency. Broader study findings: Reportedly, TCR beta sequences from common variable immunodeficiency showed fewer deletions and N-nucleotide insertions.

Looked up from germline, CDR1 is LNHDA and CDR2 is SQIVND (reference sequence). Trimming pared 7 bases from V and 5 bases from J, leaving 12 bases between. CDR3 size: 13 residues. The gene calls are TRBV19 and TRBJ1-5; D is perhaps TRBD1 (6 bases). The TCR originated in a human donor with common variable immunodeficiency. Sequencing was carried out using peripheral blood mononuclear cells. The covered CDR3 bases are TGTGCCAGTAAAGACAGGTCATATCAGCCC. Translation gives CASKDRSYQP. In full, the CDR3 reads CASKDRSYQPQHF.